This section outlines one T cell receptor beta chain sequence together with its context. Its antigen is unknown. The sample originates from a study of cytomegalovirus exposure and HLA in healthy donors. A multiplex PCR was run with 60 Vbeta primers and 13 Jbeta primers. TCRdb's table, derived via immunoSEQ multiplex PCR, lists solely in-frame clones and lacks some. The data contain about 55,000 clones, approximately 80% of them seen just once; the ten biggest clones take up approximately 2.3%. Germline CDR1 reads SGHRS; CDR2 reads YFSETQ. The V end was cut by 4 bases, the J end by 5 bases, with 18 bases between. This CDR3 has 15 amino acids. Study-level points and caveats: A few chains linked to CMV were shown in vitro to be specific for CMV antigens. A later analysis linked 15,000 to 20,000 TCR beta sequences to HLA alleles at 0.05 false discovery rate. Equally common other TCR beta chains were less clonally expanded than HLA-associated ones, a later analysis found.

The chain employs TRBV5-1 and TRBJ1-1; weak D call: TRBD1 (6 bases). The TCR comes from a female donor in good health and CMV-seronegative. Source material: PBMCs. Here the CDR3 reads CASSPGGASITEAFF. Written as DNA, the CDR3 is TGCGCCAGCAGCCCTGGGGGCGCGTCGATTACTGAAGCTTTCTTT. Drawing the rest from reference TRBV5-1 and TRBJ1-1, the complete variable domain is KAGVTQTPRYLIKTRGQQVTLSCSPISGHRSVSWYQQTPGQGLQFLFEYFSETQRNKGNFPGRFSGRQFSNSRSEMNVSTLELGDSALYLCASSPGGASITEAFFGQGTRLTVV.